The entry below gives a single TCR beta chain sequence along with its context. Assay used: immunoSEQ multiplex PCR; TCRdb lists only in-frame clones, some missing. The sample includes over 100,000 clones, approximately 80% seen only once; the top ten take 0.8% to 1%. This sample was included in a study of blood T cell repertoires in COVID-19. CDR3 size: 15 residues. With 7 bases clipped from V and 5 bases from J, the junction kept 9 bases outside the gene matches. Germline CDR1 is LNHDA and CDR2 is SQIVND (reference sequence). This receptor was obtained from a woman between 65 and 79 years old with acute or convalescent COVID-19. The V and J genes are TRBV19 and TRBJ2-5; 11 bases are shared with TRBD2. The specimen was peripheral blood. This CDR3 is CASTLSGGAGETQYF. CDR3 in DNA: TGTGCCAGTACCCTTAGCGGGGGGGCCGGTGAGACCCAGTACTTC.